The clone carrying this T cell receptor beta chain was seen at least ten times. The antigen is undetermined. These data originate in a study of T-cell reconstitution after alpha-beta-depleted transplantation in children. Study findings and constraints: After transplant, at about two months, alpha-beta T cells were reportedly derived from several hundred expanded graft clones. T-cell numbers and diversity one year post-transplant derived largely from freshly generated T cells.

The V segment lost 6 bases and the J segment 5 bases; nucleotides outside the gene matches: 9. This CDR3 has 13 residues. Germline values: CDR1 DFQATT, CDR2 SNEGSKA (reference sequence). Unique molecular identifiers were used to barcode this TCRbeta library. TCRdb re-derived calls from the PCR reads in MiXCR, one entry per CDR3 protein. Altogether some 350,000 distinct CDR3 sequences are present, around 15% being singletons, with the ten largest covering about 41%. The V call is TRBV20-1, the J call TRBJ2-7, with 8 nucleotides matching TRBD1. The starting material was PBMCs, mostly from graft donor cells, obtained 360 days after TCRalphabeta/CD19-depleted stem cell transplant. The sequence derives from a male patient under 10 years old who had a stem cell transplant for acute lymphoblastic leukemia, so the T cells may come from the graft donor. CDR3 in amino acids: CSASSLQGDEQYF. In DNA form, the CDR3 reads TGCAGTGCCTCCTCCTTACAGGGGGACGAGCAGTACTTC.